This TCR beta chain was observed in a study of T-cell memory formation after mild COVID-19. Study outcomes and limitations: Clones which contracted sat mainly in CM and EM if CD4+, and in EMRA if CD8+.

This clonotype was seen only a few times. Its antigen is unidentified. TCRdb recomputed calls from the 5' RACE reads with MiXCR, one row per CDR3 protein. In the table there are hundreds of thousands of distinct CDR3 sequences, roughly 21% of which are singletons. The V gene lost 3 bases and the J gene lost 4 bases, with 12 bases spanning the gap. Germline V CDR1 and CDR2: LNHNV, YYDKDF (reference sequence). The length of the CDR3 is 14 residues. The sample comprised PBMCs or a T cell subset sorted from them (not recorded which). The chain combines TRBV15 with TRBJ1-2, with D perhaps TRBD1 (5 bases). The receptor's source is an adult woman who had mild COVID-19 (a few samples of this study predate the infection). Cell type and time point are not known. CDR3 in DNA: TGTGCCACCAGCAGTGCCTTAAGGGGCTATGGCTACACCTTC. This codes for CATSSALRGYGYTF.